Below are 13 T cell receptor beta chains sequenced from a single sample in a study of T cell responses to AZD1222 COVID-19 vaccine. Data came from immunoSEQ multiplex PCR; TCRdb stores just in-frame clones and leaves some out. The data contain about 120,000 clones, 87% of them singletons. The specimen was peripheral blood, collected on day 0 of AZD1222 vaccination. These receptors all stem from an adult in good health.

The rearrangement uses TRBV19 and TRBJ2-7; 10 positions match TRBD1. Trimming removed 3 bases from V and 6 bases from J; junction bases left unmatched: 5. Germline values: CDR1 LNHDA, CDR2 SQIVND (reference sequence). The CDR3 runs to 14 residues. CDR3 bases: TGTGCCAGTAGTATTGGGGGACAGGGGCGCGAGCAGTACTTC. Translated: CASSIGGQGREQYF. Filled out from reference TRBV19 and TRBJ2-7, the complete variable domain reads DGGITQSPKYLFRKEGQNVTLSCEQNLNHDAMYWYRQDPGQGLRLIYYSQIVNDFQKGDIAEGYSVSREKKESFPLTVTSAQKNPTAFYLCASSIGGQGREQYFGPGTRLTVT.

The chain couples TRBV6-1 to TRBJ1-3; no definite D call. From germline, CDR1 is MNHNS and CDR2 SASEGT. This CDR3 is built from 12 residues. Trimming cost V 1 base and J 3 bases, with 1 base left between them. The DNA of the CDR3 is TGTGCCAGCAGTGAAGTTGGAAACACCATATATTTT. Protein sequence: CASSEVGNTIYF.

The V call is TRBV10-3, the J call TRBJ1-5; weak D call: TRBD1 (5 bases). The CDR3 runs 14 residues. The germline V gene encodes CDR1 ENHRY and CDR2 SYGVKD. The germline V and J ends were trimmed by 4 bases and 6 bases, with 13 bases remaining between them. Written as DNA, the CDR3 is TGTGCCATCAGTGCCGACAGAGAACGTCAGCCCCAGCATTTT. Translating gives CAISADRERQPQHF.

This chain joins TRBV2 and TRBJ1-1, with D possibly TRBD1 on 6 matching bases. Germline V gene lookup returns CDR1 SNHLY and CDR2 FYNNEI. The CDR3 totals 15 residues. The V end was cut by 4 bases, the J end by 0 bases, with 12 bases between. The CDR3 DNA reads TGTGCCAGCAGTGTTTTACAGGGCCTGAACACTGAAGCTTTCTTT. Encoded protein: CASSVLQGLNTEAFF. The full variable domain, completed using reference TRBV2 and TRBJ1-1, is EPEVTQTPSHQVTQMGQEVILRCVPISNHLYFYWYRQILGQKVEFLVSFYNNEISEKSEIFDDQFSVERPDGSNFTLKIRSTKLEDSAMYFCASSVLQGLNTEAFFGQGTRLTVV.

The genes are TRBV11-1 and TRBJ2-7; D is unclear. V was clipped by 5 bases and J by 1 base, with 15 bases between them. The CDR3 has 15 residues. Germline V lookup: CDR1 SGHAT, CDR2 FQDESV (reference sequence). In nucleotides, the CDR3 is TGTGCCAGCAGCGCGGACGGGCATCGATCCTACGAGCAGTACTTC. It encodes CASSADGHRSYEQYF. Variable domain in full (rest from reference TRBV11-1 and TRBJ2-7): EAEVAQSPRYKITEKSQAVAFWCDPISGHATLYWYRQILGQGPELLVQFQDESVVDDSQLPKDRFSAERLKGVDSTLKIQPAELGDSAMYLCASSADGHRSYEQYFGPGTRLTVT.

This chain links TRBV9 with TRBJ1-2, with 7 bases that match TRBD1. V gave up 5 bases and J gave up 0 bases; unmatched junction bases: 4. Germline V CDR1 and CDR2: SGDLS, YYNGEE. This CDR3 is 14 amino acids long. The CDR3 DNA is TGTGCCAGCAGGAGACAGGGCACTAACTATGGCTACACCTTC. It codes for CASRRQGTNYGYTF.

The gene calls are TRBV19 and TRBJ2-7, with D perhaps TRBD1 (6 bases). V was pared by 3 bases and J by 0 bases, with 12 bases between. This CDR3 is 15 amino acids long. CDR1 is LNHDA, CDR2 SQIVND, per germline (reference sequence). In nucleotides, the CDR3 is TGTGCCAGTAGTATGGGGACACCCAACTCCTACGAGCAGTACTTC. Translated, it gives CASSMGTPNSYEQYF.

This chain connects TRBV5-5 to TRBJ2-7; maybe TRBD1 (6 bases). In germline, CDR1 is SGHKS, CDR2 YYEKEE (reference sequence). With 1 base removed from V and 1 base from J, the gap between germline ends came to 15 bases. The CDR3 has 16 amino acids. CDR3 nucleotides: TGTGCCAGCAGCTTGAGTCGGACAGCCCCTTCCTACGAGCAGTACTTC. It translates to CASSLSRTAPSYEQYF.

The chain is built from TRBV27 and TRBJ2-5, with 8 bases that match TRBD1. This CDR3 has 14 amino acids. V trimming: 6 bases; J trimming: 4 bases; junction bases outside the gene matches: 7. Germline CDR1 is MNHEY and CDR2 is SMNVEV (reference sequence). CDR3 DNA sequence: TGTGCCAGCAGCCAGCCAGGGGGCTTAGAGACCCAGTACTTC. As protein: CASSQPGGLETQYF.

The gene calls are TRBV11-2 and TRBJ2-5; TRBD2 is a possible D gene (5 bases). The germline gives CDR1 SGHAT, CDR2 FQNNGV. CDR3 size: 16 residues. The germline V and J ends were trimmed by 1 base and 1 base, with 13 bases remaining between them. DNA of the CDR3: TGTGCCAGCAGCTTAGGCGGACTCCCGATCCAAGAGACCCAGTACTTC. Amino acid sequence: CASSLGGLPIQETQYF.

The V call is TRBV9, the J call TRBJ2-2; 7 bases agree with TRBD1. The CDR3 extends over 17 amino acids. Germline V gene lookup returns CDR1 SGDLS and CDR2 YYNGEE. The V gene end was trimmed by 2 bases and the J gene end by 6 bases; junction bases not matched to a gene: 13. This chain's CDR3 is CASSVITLGGAAGELFF. The CDR3 DNA follows: TGTGCCAGCAGCGTCATCACCTTAGGGGGCGCGGCCGGGGAGCTGTTTTTT.

The CDR3 here is CASSTTGVVNQPQHF. The CDR3 coding sequence is TGTGCCAGCAGCACGACAGGGGTGGTCAATCAGCCCCAGCATTTT. The chain recombines TRBV28 with TRBJ1-5, with TRBD1 matching 8 bases. This CDR3 has 15 residues. The V gene's germline CDR1 is MDHEN and CDR2 SYDVKM. J was trimmed by 3 bases and V by 6 bases; bases with no gene match: 7.

V is TRBV4-1 and J is TRBJ2-2; 10 bases agree with TRBD1. The CDR3 totals 16 residues. V was clipped by 5 bases and J by 7 bases; unmatched bases: 10. Germline loops: CDR1 MGHRA, CDR2 YSYEKL. CDR3 sequence reads: CASSYRTGGAVGELFF. CDR3 coding DNA: TGCGCCAGCAGCTACCGGACAGGGGGGGCAGTCGGGGAGCTGTTTTTT.